Below, 14 T cell receptor beta chains from the same sample are listed, as sequenced in a study of T cell responses to AZD1222 COVID-19 vaccine. Sequencing used immunoSEQ multiplex PCR; TCRdb keeps in-frame clones, though not all of them. This sample has about 120,000 clones, with 85% to 95% found just once. Source: peripheral blood, taken on day 0 of AZD1222 vaccination. These receptor sequences come from an adult in good health.

This chain joins TRBV4-1 and TRBJ1-1; D ambiguous. Trimming left V 0 bases short and J 0 bases short, with 5 bases between. CDR3 size: 14 residues. Germline V gene lookup returns CDR1 MGHRA and CDR2 YSYEKL. The DNA of the CDR3 is TGCGCCAGCAGCCAAGATATGATGAACACTGAAGCTTTCTTT. Protein sequence: CASSQDMMNTEAFF.

The CDR3 nucleotides are TGTGCCAGCAGTTTATCGGCCGGGGCAGCTTCACCCCTCCACTTT. It translates to CASSLSAGAASPLHF. The V and J genes are TRBV27 and TRBJ1-6; maybe TRBD1 (5 bases). The CDR3 contains 15 residues. V lost 0 bases and J lost 9, with 12 bases in between. The germline V gene has CDR1 MNHEY and CDR2 SMNVEV (reference sequence).

This chain links TRBV5-1 with TRBJ1-4; no firm D call. The CDR3 contains 16 residues. The germline V gene has CDR1 SGHRS and CDR2 YFSETQ. Trimming removed 1 base at V and 1 base at J, with 11 bases between. CDR3 DNA sequence: TGCGCCAGCAGCTTGTCGGCATTTGAAACTAATGAAAAACTGTTTTTT. This encodes CASSLSAFETNEKLFF.

The chain uses TRBV20-1 and TRBJ2-1; 8 bases map to TRBD2. Germline V gene lookup returns CDR1 DFQATT and CDR2 SNEGSKA (reference sequence). The V segment lost 6 bases and the J segment 8 bases; nucleotides outside the gene matches: 3. The CDR3 contains 11 residues. CDR3 DNA: TGCAGTGCCCCCGGGGGGGATGAGCAGTTCTTC. Amino acids: CSAPGGDEQFF.

This clone was recorded once. The V and J genes are TRBV6-2 or TRBV6-3 and TRBJ1-1; TRBD1 matches 7 bases. CDR1 and CDR2 from the germline V gene are MNHEY and SVGEGT. The V and J ends lost 2 bases and 0 bases, in that order; junction bases with no gene match: 6. The CDR3 extends over 16 amino acids. The CDR3 DNA sequence: TGTGCCAGCAGTTACCGGCAGGGGGAATTGAACACTGAAGCTTTCTTT. It codes for CASSYRQGELNTEAFF.

The chain recombines TRBV27 with TRBJ1-4; no reliable D call. The germline V gene has CDR1 MNHEY and CDR2 SMNVEV (reference sequence). V lost 1 base to trimming and J lost 4 bases, with 7 bases between them. This CDR3 contains 14 residues. CDR3 protein: CASSLWANNEKLFF. The CDR3 bases are TGTGCCAGCAGTTTATGGGCTAATAATGAAAAACTGTTTTTT.

This sequence joins TRBV6-4 and TRBJ1-1; 8 positions match TRBD1. CDR3 length: 14 amino acids. Trimming at V came to 2 bases and at J to 6 bases, leaving 5 bases not matched to a gene. Germline V gives CDR1 MRHNA, CDR2 SNTAGT. The DNA for the CDR3 is TGTGCCAGCAGTGACGGACAGGGTTTATCTGAAGCTTTCTTT. Its protein is CASSDGQGLSEAFF.

The J gene is TRBJ1-5, the V gene TRBV28; tentative D call: TRBD1 (6 bases). Trimming shortened V by 2 bases and J by 4 bases, and 15 bases separated the two germline ends. This CDR3 region has 16 residues. CDR1 MDHEN and CDR2 SYDVKM come from the germline V gene. The chain's CDR3 is CASSLPQGSQNQPQHF. The DNA of the CDR3 is TGTGCCAGCAGTTTACCACAGGGTTCGCAAAATCAGCCCCAGCATTTT.

This clone was recorded only once. This chain uses TRBV2 with TRBJ1-1; D ambiguous. Germline CDR1 is SNHLY and CDR2 is FYNNEI. CDR3 length: 11 amino acids. Trimming removed 10 bases from V and 6 bases from J, with 12 bases in between. CDR3 protein: CAKAPGAEAFF. DNA for the CDR3: TGTGCCAAGGCCCCCGGGGCTGAAGCTTTCTTT.

The rearrangement uses TRBV3-1 (or the pseudogene TRBV3-2) and TRBJ1-1; D unresolved. The CDR3 contains 16 residues. CDR1 LGHDT and CDR2 YNNKEL come from the germline V gene (reference sequence). The ends were cut back, 6 bases at V and 4 bases at J, with 21 bases in the middle. This CDR3 reads CASSHTARDGSTEAFF. The CDR3 DNA follows: TGTGCCAGCAGTCACACTGCAAGGGATGGAAGCACTGAAGCTTTCTTT.

This sequence joins TRBV14 and TRBJ1-4; no reliable D call. CDR1 and CDR2 from the germline V gene are SGHDN and FVKESK. The germline V and J ends were trimmed by 0 bases and 9 bases, with 14 bases remaining between them. This CDR3 region has 15 residues. As DNA, the CDR3 is TGTGCCAGCAGCCAAGAGCGGCAGATGGGGAAAAAACTGTTTTTT. It translates to CASSQERQMGKKLFF.

The rearrangement joins TRBV25-1 to TRBJ2-7, with D possibly matching TRBD1 (5 bases). V shed 5 bases and J shed 0 bases, with 8 bases lying between them. This CDR3 region has 13 residues. Germline CDR1 MGHDK, CDR2 SYGVNS. The CDR3 sequence is CASSRGSSYEQYF. The DNA for the CDR3 is TGTGCCAGCAGTAGGGGTAGCTCCTACGAGCAGTACTTC.

In its sample, this clone was seen once. J is TRBJ2-3 and V is TRBV7-2; 7 bases agree with TRBD1. This CDR3 region has 14 residues. With 9 bases clipped from V and 1 base from J, the junction kept 7 bases outside the gene matches. The germline V gene encodes CDR1 SGHTA and CDR2 FQGNSA. The CDR3, as DNA: TGTGCCAGGGCCGGACAGGTTCGCACAGATACGCAGTATTTT. It translates to CARAGQVRTDTQYF.

The chain has TRBV28 and TRBJ1-2; D is possibly TRBD1 (5 bases). Germline values: CDR1 MDHEN, CDR2 SYDVKM. This CDR3 comprises 13 residues. V was pared by 11 bases and J by 8 bases, with 21 bases between. The CDR3 protein is CAGQRRGGEGYTF. The CDR3 nucleotides read TGTGCCGGACAAAGAAGGGGCGGTGAGGGCTACACCTTC.